In this sample, the clone carrying this TCR beta chain turned up a few times. This sample was taken from a study of T cells in Graves' hyperthyroidism and ophthalmopathy. The investigators amplified TCR beta CDR3 regions from RNA transcripts. TCR CDR3 regions were first amplified by RT-PCR with HTBI primers. TCRdb ran MiXCR on the multiplex PCR reads and lists one entry per CDR3 protein. Of 700,000 or so distinct CDR3 sequences detected, roughly 15% appear once; the ten largest clones hold 8.4%. Stable hyperthyroidism: no ophthalmopathy progression over 18 months of follow-up. The source of this sequence is a man aged 18-30 years with Graves' hyperthyroidism. Sequencing input: blood.

This CDR3 is CASTVRPATNEKLFF. In DNA, the CDR3 is TGTGCCAGCACCGTACGACCCGCAACTAATGAAAAACTGTTTTTT. V and J are TRBV6-1 and TRBJ1-4; D not resolved. V gave up 7 bases and J gave up 0 bases, with 12 bases separating them. This CDR3 contains 15 residues. Germline CDR1 reads MNHNS; CDR2 reads SASEGT.